This is a list of T cell receptor beta chains from one sample in a study of cytotoxic CD8 clonotypes in ibrutinib-treated CLL. This table comes from immunoSEQ multiplex PCR, and its TCRdb copy is limited to in-frame clones, with some not included. The table includes approximately 22,000 clones, under 80% detected once. Sequencing used PBMCs, obtained before ibrutinib treatment. Receptors originate from a human donor with chronic lymphocytic leukemia. CDR3s include the opening cysteine and the closing phenylalanine or tryptophan. The order of the fields is V gene, clone size, D gene, J gene, CDR3 protein, CDR3 DNA. The D gene is left open where the match is weak. Expanded clones are given a class, and other clones once, few, many or no size at all.

v_call: TRBV11-2; clone_size: .; d_call: .; j_call: TRBJ2-1; cdr3_aa: CASSPRGPYNEQFF; cdr3_nt: TGTGCCAGCAGCCCCCGGGGCCCCTACAATGAGCAGTTCTTC
v_call: TRBV7-6; clone_size: .; d_call: TRBD2; j_call: TRBJ2-2; cdr3_aa: CASSLVVAGGNTGELFF; cdr3_nt: TGTGCCAGCAGCTTAGTTGTCGCGGGAGGGAACACCGGGGAGCTGTTTTTT
v_call: TRBV7-9; clone_size: .; d_call: .; j_call: TRBJ2-7; cdr3_aa: CASSPPRGLNEQYF; cdr3_nt: TGTGCCAGCAGCCCTCCCCGAGGGCTCAACGAGCAGTACTTC
v_call: TRBV18; clone_size: .; d_call: TRBD1; j_call: TRBJ2-1; cdr3_aa: CASSPGQGYNEQFF; cdr3_nt: TGTGCCAGCTCACCGGGACAGGGTTACAATGAGCAGTTCTTC
v_call: TRBV7-2; clone_size: .; d_call: .; j_call: TRBJ2-2; cdr3_aa: CASSSYRDGGELFF; cdr3_nt: TGTGCCAGCAGCTCATACAGGGATGGCGGGGAGCTGTTTTTT
v_call: TRBV11-2; clone_size: .; d_call: .; j_call: TRBJ2-1; cdr3_aa: CASSKTLTGYNEQFF; cdr3_nt: TGTGCCAGCAGCAAGACACTGACTGGTTACAATGAGCAGTTCTTC
v_call: TRBV11-1; clone_size: .; d_call: TRBD2; j_call: TRBJ2-5; cdr3_aa: CASSGVGLGLPTQETQYF; cdr3_nt: TGTGCCAGCAGTGGGGTGGGATTGGGACTACCAACACAAGAGACCCAGTACTTC
v_call: TRBV29-1; clone_size: once; d_call: .; j_call: TRBJ2-4; cdr3_aa: CSAVLGGFSIQYF; cdr3_nt: TGCAGCGCTGTATTGGGGGGTTTTAGCATTCAGTACTTC
v_call: TRBV5-5; clone_size: .; d_call: TRBD1; j_call: TRBJ1-1; cdr3_aa: CASLRQGNTEAFF; cdr3_nt: TGTGCCAGCCTCCGACAGGGGAACACTGAAGCTTTCTTT
v_call: TRBV6-1; clone_size: medium-sized; d_call: .; j_call: TRBJ2-6; cdr3_aa: CASSGRDSSRSGANVLTF; cdr3_nt: TGTGCCAGCAGTGGGAGGGACTCCTCCCGCTCTGGGGCCAACGTCCTGACTTTC
v_call: TRBV19; clone_size: .; d_call: TRBD1; j_call: TRBJ2-7; cdr3_aa: CASSMHRGEQYF; cdr3_nt: TGTGCCAGTAGTATGCACAGGGGCGAGCAGTACTTC
v_call: TRBV18; clone_size: .; d_call: .; j_call: TRBJ2-5; cdr3_aa: CASSPDGRQETQYF; cdr3_nt: TGTGCCAGCTCACCGGATGGACGGCAAGAGACCCAGTACTTC
v_call: TRBV2; clone_size: .; d_call: TRBD1; j_call: TRBJ2-7; cdr3_aa: CASSEAPGQGAYEQYF; cdr3_nt: TGTGCCAGCAGTGAGGCCCCGGGACAGGGGGCTTACGAGCAGTACTTC
v_call: TRBV28; clone_size: few; d_call: TRBD2; j_call: TRBJ2-1; cdr3_aa: CASSPSGSSYNEQFF; cdr3_nt: TGTGCCAGCAGCCCTAGCGGGAGCTCCTACAATGAGCAGTTCTTC
v_call: TRBV2; clone_size: .; d_call: TRBD1; j_call: TRBJ2-3; cdr3_aa: CASSPRRDRGTDTQYF; cdr3_nt: TGTGCCAGCAGTCCCCGCCGGGACAGGGGAACAGATACGCAGTATTTT
v_call: TRBV9; clone_size: .; d_call: .; j_call: TRBJ2-3; cdr3_aa: CASSVVAGLGTDTQYF; cdr3_nt: TGTGCCAGCAGCGTAGTGGCGGGACTGGGCACAGATACGCAGTATTTT
v_call: TRBV27; clone_size: .; d_call: TRBD1; j_call: TRBJ1-4; cdr3_aa: CASSQKTGGKLFF; cdr3_nt: TGTGCCAGCAGTCAAAAGACAGGGGGGAAACTGTTTTTT
v_call: TRBV9; clone_size: few; d_call: TRBD2; j_call: TRBJ2-3; cdr3_aa: CASSVAGGLGPTANTDTQYF; cdr3_nt: TGTGCCAGCAGCGTAGCAGGAGGACTAGGACCCACGGCCAACACAGATACGCAGTATTTT
v_call: TRBV19; clone_size: .; d_call: TRBD1; j_call: TRBJ2-5; cdr3_aa: CASSIRGQGAETQYF; cdr3_nt: TGTGCCAGTAGTATTAGAGGACAGGGAGCAGAGACCCAGTACTTC
v_call: TRBV5-1; clone_size: few; d_call: .; j_call: TRBJ2-5; cdr3_aa: CASSLEETQYF; cdr3_nt: TGCGCCAGCAGCTTGGAAGAGACCCAGTACTTC
v_call: TRBV7-2; clone_size: few; d_call: .; j_call: TRBJ2-1; cdr3_aa: CASSLAIGTYNEQFF; cdr3_nt: TGTGCCAGCAGCTTAGCGATAGGTACCTACAATGAGCAGTTCTTC
v_call: TRBV5-6; clone_size: .; d_call: TRBD2; j_call: TRBJ2-4; cdr3_aa: CASSLRLGNSGVAKNIQYF; cdr3_nt: TGTGCCAGCAGCTTGAGACTTGGGAATAGCGGGGTAGCCAAAAACATTCAGTACTTC
v_call: TRBV6-4; clone_size: .; d_call: .; j_call: TRBJ2-7; cdr3_aa: CASAGTVSSYEQYF; cdr3_nt: TGTGCCAGCGCCGGGACGGTGAGCTCCTACGAGCAGTACTTC
v_call: TRBV5-5; clone_size: few; d_call: .; j_call: TRBJ2-3; cdr3_aa: CASSPTWEDTQYF; cdr3_nt: TGTGCCAGCAGCCCGACGTGGGAGGATACGCAGTATTTT
v_call: TRBV5-1; clone_size: .; d_call: TRBD2; j_call: TRBJ2-3; cdr3_aa: CASSLVTSGIGTDTQYF; cdr3_nt: TGCGCCAGCAGCTTGGTAACTAGCGGGATTGGTACAGATACGCAGTATTTT
v_call: TRBV13; clone_size: .; d_call: TRBD2; j_call: TRBJ2-1; cdr3_aa: CASSSTSAQTYNEQFF; cdr3_nt: TGTGCCAGCAGCTCGACTAGCGCGCAGACCTACAATGAGCAGTTCTTC
v_call: TRBV4-1; clone_size: few; d_call: .; j_call: TRBJ2-4; cdr3_aa: CASSPGNKNIQYF; cdr3_nt: TGCGCCAGCAGCCCCGGAAACAAAAACATTCAGTACTTC
v_call: TRBV29-1; clone_size: .; d_call: .; j_call: TRBJ2-1; cdr3_aa: CSVRTTYNEQFF; cdr3_nt: TGCAGCGTTCGGACCACCTACAATGAGCAGTTCTTC
v_call: TRBV5-1; clone_size: .; d_call: .; j_call: TRBJ2-7; cdr3_aa: CASSSNSYEQYF; cdr3_nt: TGCGCCAGCAGCTCTAACTCCTACGAGCAGTACTTC
v_call: TRBV18; clone_size: .; d_call: TRBD1; j_call: TRBJ2-4; cdr3_aa: CASSPGTGWLIIQYF; cdr3_nt: TGTGCCAGCTCACCGGGGACAGGGTGGTTAATCATTCAGTACTTC
v_call: TRBV30; clone_size: .; d_call: .; j_call: TRBJ1-5; cdr3_aa: CAWSRPDRDNQPQHF; cdr3_nt: TGTGCCTGGAGCCGACCCGACAGAGACAATCAGCCCCAGCATTTT
v_call: TRBV2; clone_size: .; d_call: .; j_call: TRBJ2-1; cdr3_aa: CASTRDTEVYNEQFF; cdr3_nt: TGTGCCAGCACCCGTGACACGGAGGTCTACAATGAGCAGTTCTTC
v_call: TRBV5-1; clone_size: .; d_call: TRBD1; j_call: TRBJ1-4; cdr3_aa: CASSVRDSNEKLFF; cdr3_nt: TGCGCCAGCAGCGTCCGGGACAGCAATGAAAAACTGTTTTTT
v_call: TRBV30; clone_size: .; d_call: TRBD2; j_call: TRBJ2-2; cdr3_aa: CAWSGGTSGGELFF; cdr3_nt: TGTGCCTGGAGTGGAGGGACTAGCGGGGGGGAGCTGTTTTTT
v_call: TRBV14; clone_size: .; d_call: .; j_call: TRBJ2-1; cdr3_aa: CASSQGRGGTSYNEQFF; cdr3_nt: TGTGCCAGCAGCCAAGGAAGAGGGGGGACTTCCTACAATGAGCAGTTCTTC
v_call: TRBV15; clone_size: once; d_call: .; j_call: TRBJ1-5; cdr3_aa: CATSRDPTAGQPQHF; cdr3_nt: TGTGCCACCAGCAGAGATCCGACAGCTGGTCAGCCCCAGCATTTT
v_call: TRBV28; clone_size: .; d_call: TRBD1; j_call: TRBJ2-7; cdr3_aa: CASSGQVVSYEQYF; cdr3_nt: TGTGCCAGCAGCGGACAGGTAGTCTCCTACGAGCAGTACTTC
v_call: TRBV7-3; clone_size: few; d_call: TRBD1; j_call: TRBJ1-5; cdr3_aa: CANGTGVVQPQHF; cdr3_nt: TGTGCCAACGGGACAGGGGTTGTGCAGCCCCAGCATTTT